This T cell receptor (beta chain) was retrieved from a study of blood T cell repertoires in COVID-19. On the study more broadly: Nucleic acid was either cDNA or gDNA, and it came from T cells, B-cell-depleted T cells, or PBMCs.

This CDR3 has 16 residues. Deletions cut 4 bases from V and 2 bases from J, with 17 bases between. CDR1 is SGHDT, CDR2 YYEEEE, per germline. In the authors' workflow: Estimated nucleated cell counts came from reference gene primer amplification. Profiled with immunoSEQ multiplex PCR; TCRdb holds only in-frame clones, not every one. V and J calls and clone size are copied from that table; D and trimming were computed from the DNA. The sample carries 130,000 or so clones, 70% to 85% recorded once. This TCR was sampled from a woman aged 80 or over with acute or convalescent COVID-19. V is TRBV5-6 and J is TRBJ2-3; D ambiguous. Sequenced sample: peripheral blood. The CDR3 DNA follows: TGTGCCAGCAGCCTTCTCCTCACCACTTACACAGATACGCAGTATTTT. Protein product: CASSLLLTTYTDTQYF.